Shown below are 10 T cell receptor beta chains from a single sample sequenced in a study of T-cell reconstitution after alpha-beta-depleted transplantation in children. Unique molecular identifiers were incorporated when the TCRbeta library was constructed. Using its own MiXCR run on the PCR reads, TCRdb lists one record per CDR3 protein. The sample has around 580,000 distinct CDR3 sequences; more than 20% are singletons. Sequencing used PBMCs, obtained before TCRalphabeta/CD19-depleted stem cell transplant. These receptors were collected from a boy younger than two with Wiskott-Aldrich syndrome, due to receive a stem cell transplant.

This clonotype was counted a few times. The chain employs TRBV28 and TRBJ2-2; D is possibly TRBD1 or TRBD2 (5 bases each). Trimming took off 7 bases at V and 1 base at J, with 16 bases between the two ends. This CDR3 is 16 amino acids long. Germline V gene data show CDR1 as MDHEN and CDR2 as SYDVKM. The CDR3 bases are TGTGCCAGCACCGTTAAGGGGACCGTGAACACCGGGGAGCTGTTTTTT. The encoded protein is CASTVKGTVNTGELFF.

This sequence joins TRBV12-3 or TRBV12-4 and TRBJ2-2; D is possibly TRBD2 (6 bases). The CDR3 length is 15 residues. The V gene lost 0 bases and the J gene lost 6 bases, with 11 bases spanning the gap. The CDR3 region is CASSLAGGVPGELFF. The DNA for the CDR3 is TGTGCCAGCAGTTTAGCGGGAGGAGTACCCGGGGAGCTGTTTTTT.

There are a few counts of this clonotype. J is TRBJ2-1 and V is TRBV18; 8 bases are shared with TRBD2. Germline V lookup: CDR1 KGHSH, CDR2 LQKENI. V lost 0 bases to trimming and J lost 6 bases; unmatched junction nucleotides: 4. The CDR3 covers 15 residues. The CDR3 nucleotides are TGTGCCAGCTCACCACCGTCTAGCGGGCCCAATGAGCAGTTCTTC. This gives the protein CASSPPSSGPNEQFF.

This clonotype was counted ten times or more. Germline and junction disagree at one end, which may indicate a read error. This chain connects TRBV5-1 to TRBJ1-3, with 9 bases matching TRBD1. The CDR3 totals 15 residues. Per the germline V gene, CDR1 is SGHRS and CDR2 is YFSETQ. The CDR3 nucleotides read TGTGCCAGCAGTTTGACAGGGGGGTCTGGAAACACCATATATTTT. Encoded protein: CASSLTGGSGNTIYF.

V gene TRBV21-1 combines with J gene TRBJ1-1; the DNA was not used to check the table's D call, TRBD1. TRBV21-1 is marked as a pseudogene. CDR3 length: 15 amino acids. CDR3 coding DNA: TGTGCCAGCAGCAACGGGGACAGGGAGGGCACTGAAGCTTTCTTT. Its translation: CASSNGDREGTEAFF.

This clonotype was detected a few times. V and J are TRBV3-1 and TRBJ2-5; no reliable D call. The CDR3 consists of 11 residues. Germline assignment: CDR1 LGHDT and CDR2 YNNKEL (reference sequence). Deletions cut 8 bases from V and 4 bases from J, with 8 bases between. The CDR3 sequence is CASGVLETQYF. CDR3 bases: TGTGCCAGCGGCGTTTTAGAGACCCAGTACTTC.

This clonotype was counted many times. The chain employs TRBV29-1 and TRBJ2-1; possibly TRBD1 for D (5 bases). Germline CDR1 and CDR2: SQVTM and ANQGSEA. The length of the CDR3 is 13 residues. The germline V and J ends were trimmed by 4 bases and 4 bases, with 11 bases remaining between them. In nucleotides, the CDR3 is TGCAGCGTTGGGGGTCGACAGTACAATGAGCAGTTCTTC. It yields the protein CSVGGRQYNEQFF.

The V and J genes are TRBV3-1 and TRBJ2-1; TRBD1 agrees at 7 bases. V dropped 4 bases and J dropped 9; count of bases not matched to a gene: 3. Germline CDR1 is LGHDT and CDR2 is YNNKEL (reference sequence). There are 12 residues in the CDR3. DNA for the CDR3: TGTGCCAGCAGCCCGACAGGGCTTGAGCAGTTCTTC. Residues: CASSPTGLEQFF.

The chain employs TRBV11-2 and TRBJ1-5; the match to TRBD1 covers 8 bases. This CDR3 comprises 14 residues. Germline CDR1 is SGHAT and CDR2 is FQNNGV. J lost 7 bases, V lost 4 bases, and 6 bases had no gene match. The CDR3 nucleotides are TGTGCCAGCAGCTCGGACAGGGTGGACCAGCCCCAGCATTTT. The encoded protein is CASSSDRVDQPQHF.

This chain uses TRBV5-4 with TRBJ2-2, with 7 positions matching TRBD2. Looked up from germline, CDR1 is SGHNT and CDR2 is YYREEE (reference sequence). V lost 0 bases to trimming and J lost 4 bases; unmatched junction nucleotides: 3. The CDR3 length is 15 residues. CDR3 sequence: CASSLAGTTTGELFF. DNA for the CDR3: TGTGCCAGCAGCTTGGCCGGGACTACCACCGGGGAGCTGTTTTTT.